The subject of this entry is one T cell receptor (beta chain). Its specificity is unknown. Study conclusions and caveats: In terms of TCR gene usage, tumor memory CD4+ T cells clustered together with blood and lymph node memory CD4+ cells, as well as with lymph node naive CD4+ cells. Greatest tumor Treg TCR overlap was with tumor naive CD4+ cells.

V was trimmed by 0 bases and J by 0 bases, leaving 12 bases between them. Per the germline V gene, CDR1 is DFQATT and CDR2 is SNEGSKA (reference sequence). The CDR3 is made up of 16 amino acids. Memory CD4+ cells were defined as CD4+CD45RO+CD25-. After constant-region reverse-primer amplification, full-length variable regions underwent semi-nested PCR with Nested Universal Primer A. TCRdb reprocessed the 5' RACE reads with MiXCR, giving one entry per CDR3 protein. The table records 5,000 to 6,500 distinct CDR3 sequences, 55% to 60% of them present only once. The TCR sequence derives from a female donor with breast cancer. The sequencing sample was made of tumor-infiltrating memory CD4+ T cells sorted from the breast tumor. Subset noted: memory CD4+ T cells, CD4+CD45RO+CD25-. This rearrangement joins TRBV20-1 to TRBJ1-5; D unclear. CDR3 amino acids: CSARDLPGDSNQPQHF. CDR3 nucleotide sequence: TGCAGTGCTAGAGATCTGCCAGGAGATAGCAATCAGCCCCAGCATTTT.